This T cell receptor (beta chain) comes out of a study of blood T cell repertoires in COVID-19. Background on the study: Acute and convalescent COVID-19 specimens originated in the United States, Italy and Spain. T cells, B-cell-depleted T cells, or PBMCs provided the cDNA or gDNA that served as material.

Authors' processing steps: Amplification of reference gene primers provided the estimated nucleated cell counts. The repertoire was sequenced with immunoSEQ multiplex PCR; TCRdb's copy has only in-frame clones and lacks some. From that table come the V and J calls and clone size; the DNA was used to work out D and trimming. The sample contains over 150,000 clones, over 60% of which appear only once. This CDR3 has 16 residues. Germline V gene lookup returns CDR1 MGHDK and CDR2 SYGVNS. V was clipped by 5 bases and J by 7 bases; unmatched bases: 12. This TCR was recovered from a man aged 60 to 69 with acute or convalescent COVID-19. This rearrangement joins TRBV25-1 to TRBJ2-1; 9 nucleotides align to TRBD2. What was sequenced was peripheral blood. The CDR3 here is CASSKIAGDLGNEQFF. In DNA form, the CDR3 reads TGTGCCAGCAGTAAGATAGCGGGGGACTTAGGAAATGAGCAGTTCTTC.